Listed below are T cell receptor beta chains from one sample, sequenced in a study of T cells in Graves' hyperthyroidism and ophthalmopathy. TCRdb re-derived calls from the multiplex PCR reads in MiXCR, one entry per CDR3 protein. The table lists roughly 500,000 distinct CDR3 sequences, roughly 15% of them singletons. Sequences were obtained from blood. The receptors were gathered from a woman aged 30 to 39 with Graves' ophthalmopathy. Both conserved end residues are trimmed from each CDR3. The order of the fields is CDR3 length, V gene, J gene, CDR3 protein.

18,TRBV11-2,TRBJ2-1,ASSFHIVSVSRGVSDEQF
13,TRBV11-1,TRBJ2-5,ASSLGRGSGETQY
10,TRBV29-1,TRBJ2-7,SVRDRVYEQY
11,TRBV4-3,TRBJ1-1,ASSPQGSTEAF
11,TRBV6-5,TRBJ2-5,ASSYSIQETQY
13,TRBV20-1,TRBJ2-3,SASQTSGSVDTQY
13,TRBV6-1,TRBJ2-1,ASSYAWGSSNEQF
9,TRBV29-1,TRBJ1-1,SVDGVTEAF
11,TRBV5-1,TRBJ2-7,ASSLGTGDEQY
16,TRBV24-1,TRBJ2-2,ATRDQIGQGTNTGELF
12,TRBV27,TRBJ2-1,ASSLSEGATEQF
13,TRBV27,TRBJ2-7,ASSLDRFLTYEQY
11,TRBV30,TRBJ2-7,AWRMAGSYEQY
12,TRBV7-2,TRBJ2-3,ASTGGGSMHTQY
14,TRBV5-1,TRBJ2-5,ASSLRLSSGLETQY
14,TRBV28,TRBJ1-3,ASSLGGPRSGNTIY
11,TRBV28,TRBJ2-7,ASSLGTSGEQY
15,TRBV4-3,TRBJ2-5,ASSPGKAGGPGETQY
10,TRBV19,TRBJ2-1,ASSIGPRVQF
13,TRBV9,TRBJ2-3,ASTPYGTATDMQY
12,TRBV5-1,TRBJ2-7,ASSFGGQFYEQY
9,TRBV20-1,TRBJ2-1,SAREVHEQF
13,TRBV19,TRBJ1-1,ASSLGPTQNTEAF
14,TRBV6-2/TRBV6-3,TRBJ2-4,ASSHREPKAKNIQY
15,TRBV12-3/TRBV12-4,TRBJ2-7,ASSFGGLAADRDEQY
16,TRBV4-1,TRBJ2-5,ASSPTSFRTPLGETQY
12,TRBV12-5,TRBJ1-2,ASVPGTGGWGYT
14,TRBV6-1,TRBJ2-2,ASSEATGANTGELF
13,TRBV5-6,TRBJ2-7,ASSSTGEGNDEQY
12,TRBV4-2,TRBJ2-4,ASSQDRGSNIQY
12,TRBV28,TRBJ2-2,ASRGGVDTGELF
11,TRBV5-6,TRBJ2-1,ASSFGAHNEQF
11,TRBV19,TRBJ2-7,ASSMSGVYEQY
14,TRBV11-1,TRBJ2-3,ASSFTGTSDADTQY
11,TRBV3-1,TRBJ1-2,ASSETGERGYT
11,TRBV7-9,TRBJ1-1,ASSLFANTEAF
11,TRBV20-1,TRBJ2-3,SARDRYADTQY
13,TRBV28,TRBJ2-3,ASSLYRQGPDTQY
11,TRBV13,TRBJ2-7,ASSIGTSYEQY
13,TRBV6-1,TRBJ2-2,ASRAQGANTGELF
14,TRBV6-1,TRBJ1-5,ASSASGTGQVQPQH
16,TRBV7-2,TRBJ2-7,ASSFAGLAGGASYEQY
13,TRBV27,TRBJ1-5,ASKRWGDNNQPQH
14,TRBV5-6,TRBJ2-3,ASSLVTTGNADTQY
11,TRBV6-1,TRBJ1-1,ASCRGRNTEAF
15,TRBV7-3,TRBJ1-4,ASSLFGRQATNEKLF
16,TRBV12-3/TRBV12-4,TRBJ2-3,ASSLALFGGIGTDTQY
12,TRBV10-3,TRBJ2-5,AITEGGADETQY
13,TRBV6-5,TRBJ1-2,ASSYSWQLNYGYT
16,TRBV7-2,TRBJ2-6,ASSLNGQGDAGANVLT
13,TRBV28,TRBJ1-2,ASNIGQGLNYGYT
14,TRBV20-1,TRBJ2-5,SARSGTSGSGETQY
14,TRBV19,TRBJ2-1,ASSRVVIISYNEQF
15,TRBV6-6,TRBJ1-2,ASSYLGDSLTNYGYT
11,TRBV28,TRBJ2-3,ASHTRLVSAQY
12,TRBV15,TRBJ2-1,ATSKGLAGGEQF